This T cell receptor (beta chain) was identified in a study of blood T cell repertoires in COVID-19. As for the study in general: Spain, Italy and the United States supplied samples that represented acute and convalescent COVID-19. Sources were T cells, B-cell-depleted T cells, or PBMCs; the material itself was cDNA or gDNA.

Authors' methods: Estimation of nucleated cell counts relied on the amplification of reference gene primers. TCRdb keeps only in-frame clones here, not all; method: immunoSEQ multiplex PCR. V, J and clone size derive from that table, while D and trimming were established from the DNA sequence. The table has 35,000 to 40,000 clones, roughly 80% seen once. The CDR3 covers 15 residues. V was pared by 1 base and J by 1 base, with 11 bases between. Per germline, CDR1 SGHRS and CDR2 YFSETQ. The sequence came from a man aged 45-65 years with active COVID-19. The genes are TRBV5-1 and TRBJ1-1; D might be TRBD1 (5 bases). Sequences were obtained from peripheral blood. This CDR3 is CASSLQGQTNTEAFF. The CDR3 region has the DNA TGCGCCAGCAGCTTGCAGGGTCAGACGAACACTGAAGCTTTCTTT.